This entry concerns a single T cell receptor (beta chain). Resolution of symptoms, clearance, or two negative PCRs was present in recovered Cohort 3 donors. This sample was taken from a study of blood T cell repertoires in COVID-19. Study summary: Sample material is recorded as cDNA or gDNA derived from T cells, B-cell-depleted T cells, or PBMCs.

This CDR3 has 14 residues. V lost 5 bases and J lost 8, with 16 bases in between. Germline lookup yields CDR1 MNHEY and CDR2 SMNVEV (reference sequence). Sequenced by immunoSEQ multiplex PCR; TCRdb stores in-frame clones only, minus some. Counted here are a few hundred thousand clones, 85% occurring once; the ten biggest clones make up around a sixth. The chain has TRBV27 and TRBJ1-5, with D perhaps matching TRBD1 (5 bases). Sequenced: PBMCs or T cells enriched from blood (not recorded which). This TCR came from a man between 35 and 55 years old who had recovered from COVID-19. CDR3 sequence: CASSAPGKFKPQHF. In DNA, the CDR3 is TGTGCCAGCAGTGCTCCAGGGAAATTTAAGCCCCAGCATTTT.